This TCR beta chain was identified in a study of T cell repertoires and HLA-DP antigens. Whole-study context: One stimulator alloantigen differed from self by one groove amino acid; the other by ten. Donor ages ranged from 18-to-29 to 60-to-69; a couple of men, one woman. Study outcomes and limitations: Naive and memory CD4+ repertoires were not analysed separately.

Germline assignment: CDR1 MDHEN and CDR2 SYDVKM. Unmatched junction bases numbered 7, after V lost 3 bases and J lost 9 bases. CDR3 length: 13 amino acids. On this clone itself: What it recognizes is unknown.

Each pre-culture CD4+ sample aimed for 200,000 to 250,000 T cell genomes at deep resolution. Profiling relied on immunoSEQ multiplex PCR, and the TCRdb table lists in-frame clones only, not all of them. In the table there are about 89,000 clones, roughly 86% of which are singletons. The sequenced material came from CD4+ T cells from PBMCs. The V call is TRBV28, the J call TRBJ2-5; 7 bases map to TRBD1. This sequence was found in a man in his fifties in good health and CMV-seronegative. The CDR3 DNA sequence: TGTGCCAGCAGTTTTAGGGGGCCGTTGGCCCAGTACTTC. Its translation: CASSFRGPLAQYF.